This T cell receptor (beta chain) came from a study of shared clonotypes between healthy human individuals. Measured with immunoSEQ multiplex PCR; TCRdb has only the in-frame clones, and not every one. The sample lists 2,500,000 or so clones, just over 90% occurring once. The CDR3 is made up of 14 amino acids. Trimming removed 3 bases at V and 1 base at J, with 7 bases between. The germline gives CDR1 MGHRA, CDR2 YSYEKL. Sequenced material: naive CD4+ T cells sorted from blood. Subset defined: CD45RA+ positively selected. V gene TRBV4-1 combines with J gene TRBJ1-5; D possibly corresponds to TRBD1 (5 bases). This TCR was sampled from a man between 18 and 35 years old in good health. CDR3 in amino acids: CASSQGLSNQPQHF. For the CDR3, the DNA is TGCGCCAGCAGCCAGGGACTGAGCAATCAGCCCCAGCATTTT.